Below, one T cell receptor beta chain is given with its context. This record belongs to a study of blood T cell repertoires in COVID-19. Study-wide background: T cells, B-cell-depleted T cells, or PBMCs provided the cDNA or gDNA that served as material.

The CDR3 is 13 residues long. Trimming shortened V by 1 base and J by 9 bases, and 7 bases separated the two germline ends. The germline CDR1 and CDR2 sequences are MGHRA and YSYEKL. Sequenced by immunoSEQ multiplex PCR; TCRdb stores in-frame clones only, minus some. The sample carries some 14,000 clones, approximately 92% recorded once. Sequenced sample: peripheral blood. The clonotype was recovered from a man between 45 and 60 years old with active COVID-19. The chain joins TRBV4-1 to TRBJ1-6, with D tentatively TRBD1 (5 bases). The CDR3 bases are TGCGCCAGCAGCCAAGTAGGGGTTTCACCCCTCCACTTT. Protein sequence: CASSQVGVSPLHF.